Listed below are T cell receptor beta chains from one sample, sequenced in a study of early T cells in non-severe SARS-CoV-2 infection. TCRdb fed the 5' RACE reads into MiXCR, producing one record per CDR3 protein. The table has 20,000 to 25,000 distinct CDR3 sequences, approximately 4.3% seen once; the top ten hold less than 6%. The sample comprised whole blood. The receptors were gathered from an adult who was a healthcare worker with PCR-confirmed SARS-CoV-2 infection or an uninfected control (not recorded which). Both conserved end residues are part of each CDR3. The D gene is left open where the match is weak. Not every row has a clone size; where given, it reads once, few, many or a size class.

CDR3aa,CDR3nt,v_gene,d_gene,j_gene,abundance
CASSYPGTQYF,TGTGCCAGCAGTTATCCAGGGACGCAGTATTTT,TRBV28,-,TRBJ2-3,medium-sized
CAWRRDSLRDTQYF,TGTGCCTGGAGGCGAGACAGCCTCCGAGATACGCAGTATTTT,TRBV30,-,TRBJ2-3,-
CASRRALSYEQYF,TGTGCCAGCAGGAGAGCACTCTCCTACGAGCAGTACTTC,TRBV6-1,-,TRBJ2-7,-
CASGGTGPYNEQFF,TGTGCCAGCGGGGGTACAGGGCCCTACAATGAGCAGTTCTTC,TRBV6-5,-,TRBJ2-1,medium-sized
CASSSTSGRFHETQYF,TGTGCCAGCAGCTCGACTAGCGGGAGATTCCATGAGACCCAGTACTTC,TRBV11-2,TRBD2,TRBJ2-5,medium-sized
CASSLRGSGQGLQQYF,TGTGCCAGTAGTCTGCGTGGTTCGGGACAGGGTTTACAGCAGTACTTC,TRBV19,TRBD1,TRBJ2-7,many
CASSSTRRASYNSPLHF,TGTGCCAGCAGCTCAACGCGGCGAGCGTCCTATAATTCACCCCTCCACTTT,TRBV7-9,-,TRBJ1-6,medium-sized
CASSSAWGSKNIQYF,TGTGCCAGCAGCTCAGCTTGGGGCTCCAAAAACATTCAGTACTTC,TRBV11-2,-,TRBJ2-4,-
CATQGEQGNSPLHF,TGTGCCACGCAGGGAGAGCAGGGTAATTCACCCCTCCACTTT,TRBV10-3,-,TRBJ1-6,many
CASSPSGGAVKTQYF,TGTGCCAGCAGCCCTAGCGGGGGGGCGGTGAAGACCCAGTACTTC,TRBV7-2,TRBD2,TRBJ2-5,-
CASSQDGPYTEAFF,TGTGCCAGCAGCCAAGATGGTCCGTACACTGAAGCTTTCTTT,TRBV14,-,TRBJ1-1,many
CASSSGLAGFYEQYF,TGTGCCAGCAGTTCGGGACTAGCGGGGTTCTACGAGCAGTACTTC,TRBV6-5,TRBD2,TRBJ2-7,-
CSARVKGSNQPQHF,TGCAGTGCTAGAGTTAAGGGTAGCAATCAGCCCCAGCATTTT,TRBV20-1,-,TRBJ1-5,many
CASSPGQGQGYNEQFF,TGTGCCAGCAGCCCCGGGCAGGGACAGGGTTACAATGAGCAGTTCTTC,TRBV5-4,TRBD1,TRBJ2-1,many
CASLSWGAGDEQYF,TGTGCCAGCTTAAGCTGGGGGGCCGGGGACGAGCAGTACTTC,TRBV7-9,-,TRBJ2-7,-
CASSFGGDTDTQYF,TGTGCCAGCAGTTTCGGGGGAGACACAGATACGCAGTATTTT,TRBV6-5,-,TRBJ2-3,many
CASSVVGSRVYEQYF,TGTGCCAGCAGTGTCGTAGGCTCGCGGGTCTACGAGCAGTACTTC,TRBV6-1,-,TRBJ2-7,few
CSAKREPFPYEQYF,TGCAGTGCCAAAAGGGAACCTTTTCCATACGAGCAGTACTTC,TRBV20-1,-,TRBJ2-7,many
CSANDAGGPGEQFF,TGCAGTGCTAATGATGCGGGGGGGCCCGGTGAGCAGTTCTTC,TRBV20-1,TRBD2,TRBJ2-1,few
CASSPREGSGNEQFF,TGTGCCAGCAGCCCGAGGGAGGGATCGGGCAATGAGCAGTTCTTC,TRBV11-3,TRBD2,TRBJ2-1,many
CASTRQGSGNTIYF,TGTGCCAGCACAAGACAGGGCTCTGGAAACACCATATATTTT,TRBV12-3/TRBV12-4,TRBD1,TRBJ1-3,many
CASSPGGTDTQYF,TGTGCCAGCAGCCCCGGGGGAACAGATACGCAGTATTTT,TRBV7-9,-,TRBJ2-3,few
CASTGDTEAFF,TGCGCCAGTACAGGGGACACTGAAGCTTTCTTT,TRBV5-1,TRBD1,TRBJ1-1,many
CASSLTGSNQPQHF,TGTGCCAGCAGCTTGACAGGTAGCAATCAGCCCCAGCATTTT,TRBV7-9,-,TRBJ1-5,-
CSARGLAGETQYF,TGCAGTGCTAGAGGACTAGCTGGAGAGACCCAGTACTTC,TRBV20-1,TRBD2,TRBJ2-5,few
CASSKRSAQNGYTF,TGTGCCAGCAGTAAAAGGTCCGCGCAGAATGGCTACACCTTC,TRBV2,-,TRBJ1-2,-
CASSQDPGFDYEQYF,TGCGCCAGCAGCCAAGATCCGGGCTTTGACTACGAGCAGTACTTC,TRBV4-1,-,TRBJ2-7,many
CSARDLRFGGTDTQYF,TGCAGTGCTAGAGATCTCCGCTTCGGGGGTACAGATACGCAGTATTTT,TRBV20-1,-,TRBJ2-3,medium-sized
CASSSGQSSYNEQFF,TGTGCCAGCAGCTCGGGGCAGAGCTCCTACAATGAGCAGTTCTTC,TRBV7-3,-,TRBJ2-1,-
CASSSWGANTEAFF,TGTGCCAGCAGCTCCTGGGGGGCTAACACTGAAGCTTTCTTT,TRBV7-2,-,TRBJ1-1,-